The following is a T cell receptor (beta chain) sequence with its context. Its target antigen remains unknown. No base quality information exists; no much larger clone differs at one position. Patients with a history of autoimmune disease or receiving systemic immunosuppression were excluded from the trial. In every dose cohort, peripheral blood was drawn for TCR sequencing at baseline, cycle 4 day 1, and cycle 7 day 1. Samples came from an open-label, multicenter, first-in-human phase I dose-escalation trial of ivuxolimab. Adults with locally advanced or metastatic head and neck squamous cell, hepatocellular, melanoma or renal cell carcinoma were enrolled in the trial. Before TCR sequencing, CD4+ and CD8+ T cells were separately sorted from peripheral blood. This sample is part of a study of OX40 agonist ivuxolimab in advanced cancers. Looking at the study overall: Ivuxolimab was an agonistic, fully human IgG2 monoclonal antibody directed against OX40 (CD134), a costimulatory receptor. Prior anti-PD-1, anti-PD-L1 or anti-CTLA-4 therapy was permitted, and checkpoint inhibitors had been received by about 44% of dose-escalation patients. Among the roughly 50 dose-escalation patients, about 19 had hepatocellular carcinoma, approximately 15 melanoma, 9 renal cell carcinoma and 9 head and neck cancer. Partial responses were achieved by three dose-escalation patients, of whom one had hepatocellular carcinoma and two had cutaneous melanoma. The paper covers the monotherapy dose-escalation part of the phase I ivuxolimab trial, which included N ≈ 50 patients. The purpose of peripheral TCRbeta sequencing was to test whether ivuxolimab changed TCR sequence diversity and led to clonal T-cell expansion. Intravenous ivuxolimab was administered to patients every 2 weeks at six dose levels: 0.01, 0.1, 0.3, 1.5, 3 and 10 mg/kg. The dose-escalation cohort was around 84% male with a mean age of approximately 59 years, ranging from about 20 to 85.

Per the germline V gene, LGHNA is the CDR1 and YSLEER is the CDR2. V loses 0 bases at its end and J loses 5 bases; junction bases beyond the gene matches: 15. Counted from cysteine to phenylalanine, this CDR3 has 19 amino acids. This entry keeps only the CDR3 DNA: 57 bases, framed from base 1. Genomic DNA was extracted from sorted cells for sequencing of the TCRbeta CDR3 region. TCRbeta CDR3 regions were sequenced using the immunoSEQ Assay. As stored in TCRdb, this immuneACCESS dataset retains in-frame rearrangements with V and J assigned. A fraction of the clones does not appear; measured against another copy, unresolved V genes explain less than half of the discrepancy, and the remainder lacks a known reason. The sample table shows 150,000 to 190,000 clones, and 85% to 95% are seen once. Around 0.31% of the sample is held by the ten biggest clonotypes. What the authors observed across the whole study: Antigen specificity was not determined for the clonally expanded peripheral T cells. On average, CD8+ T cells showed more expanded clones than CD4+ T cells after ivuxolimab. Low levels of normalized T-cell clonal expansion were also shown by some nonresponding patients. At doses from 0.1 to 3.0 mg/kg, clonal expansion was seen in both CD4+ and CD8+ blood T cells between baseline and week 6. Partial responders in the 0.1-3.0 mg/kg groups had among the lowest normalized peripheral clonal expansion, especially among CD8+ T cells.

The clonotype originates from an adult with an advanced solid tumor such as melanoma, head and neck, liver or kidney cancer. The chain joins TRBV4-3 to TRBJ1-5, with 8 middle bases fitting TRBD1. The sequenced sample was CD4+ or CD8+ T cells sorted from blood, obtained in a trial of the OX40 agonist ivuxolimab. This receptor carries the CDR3 CASSQDKGQAPVMDQPQHF. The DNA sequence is TGCGCCAGCAGCCAAGATAAGGGACAGGCCCCGGTTATGGATCAGCCCCAGCATTTT.